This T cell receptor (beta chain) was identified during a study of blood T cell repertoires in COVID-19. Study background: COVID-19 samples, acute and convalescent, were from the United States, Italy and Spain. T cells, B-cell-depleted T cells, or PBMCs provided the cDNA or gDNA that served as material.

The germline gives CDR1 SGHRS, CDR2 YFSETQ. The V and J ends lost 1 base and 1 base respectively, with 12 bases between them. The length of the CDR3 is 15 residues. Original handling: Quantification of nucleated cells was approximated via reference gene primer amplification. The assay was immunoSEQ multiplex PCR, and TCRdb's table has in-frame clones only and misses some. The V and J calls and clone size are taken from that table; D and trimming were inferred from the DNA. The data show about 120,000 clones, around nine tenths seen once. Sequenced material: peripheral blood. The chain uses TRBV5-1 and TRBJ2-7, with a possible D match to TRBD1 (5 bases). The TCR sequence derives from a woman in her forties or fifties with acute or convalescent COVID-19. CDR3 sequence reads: CASSLRPGSSYEQYF. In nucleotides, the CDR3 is TGCGCCAGCAGCTTGAGGCCAGGGTCGTCCTACGAGCAGTACTTC.